This TCR beta chain was recovered during a study of naive and memory T cell subsets. Whole-study results and caveats: Expression changes during T cell differentiation may affect RNA-based TCR counts.

Germline V CDR1 and CDR2: GTSNPN, SVGIG (reference sequence). The germline V and J ends were trimmed by 0 bases and 5 bases, with 9 bases remaining between them. This CDR3 has 13 amino acids. The beta constant-region primer was an equimolar mix of two oligonucleotides covering TRBC1 and TRBC2. Four rounds of PCR amplified the ligated cDNA using nested alpha and beta constant-region primers plus SP2. TCRdb analysed the UMI-ligation and nested PCR reads with MiXCR anew, one entry per CDR3 protein. The data hold around 160,000 distinct CDR3 sequences, with over 15% observed a single time. Points on this clonotype: Its antigen is currently unknown.

Four subsets defined by CD45RA and CD27 were sorted after CD3, CD4, CD8 and live/dead staining. The sequenced sample was naive CD4+ T cells from blood. This sequence was found in a human donor in good health. The V gene is TRBV30, the J gene TRBJ2-3, with D perhaps being TRBD1 or TRBD2 (5 bases each). In nucleotides, the CDR3 is TGTGCCTGGAGTGTGGGGGTCCTAGATACGCAGTATTTT. Translation: CAWSVGVLDTQYF.